These 21 T cell receptor beta chains were all obtained from the same sample, sequenced in a study of blood T cell repertoires in COVID-19 (dated by TCRdb to 2018 to 2021). Library prep was done by the immunoSEQ multiplex PCR assay. The immuneACCESS repertoire file appears here via TCRdb, limited to in-frame rearrangements. These files lack a portion of the clones; in checked studies, under half of the deficit traces to unresolved V genes, and the cause of the others is not known. The sample table shows under 200,000 clones, and nearly 90% are seen once. 20% to 25% of the sample goes to the ten largest clones. Sequencing was done on a sample of peripheral blood. The origin of the receptors is a man aged 55 to 69 with active or convalescent COVID-19.

The rearrangement links TRBV5-6 to TRBJ1-1; D gene ambiguous. Germline-derived CDR1 and CDR2 are SGHDT and YYEEEE. The CDR3 extends over 10 amino acids. V was trimmed by 7 bases and J by 8 bases, leaving 9 bases between them. CDR3 sequence reads: CASGRSEAFF. CDR3 coding DNA: TGTGCCAGCGGTCGGTCGGAAGCTTTCTTT.

The chain joins TRBV19 to TRBJ2-2; weak D call: TRBD2 (8 bases). The germline CDR1 and CDR2 sequences are LNHDA and SQIVND (reference sequence). The CDR3 totals 15 residues. Trimming left V 10 bases short and J 1 base short, with 16 bases between. The CDR3, as DNA: TGTGCCACCGGGAGGGGGCAAGGGAACACCGGGGAGCTGTTTTTT. This encodes CATGRGQGNTGELFF.

In its sample, this clone was seen once. This rearrangement joins TRBV7-6 to TRBJ2-3; TRBD2 matches at 9 bases. V gave up 3 bases and J gave up 5 bases; unmatched junction bases: 6. CDR1 is SGHVS, CDR2 FNYEAQ, per germline. The CDR3 has 15 residues. The CDR3 is CASSFWRGGVDTQYF. In DNA, the CDR3 is TGTGCCAGCAGCTTCTGGCGGGGGGGCGTAGATACGCAGTATTTT.

This clone appeared once. V is TRBV27 and J is TRBJ1-2, with 8 bases that match TRBD1. Trimming cost V 5 bases and J 4 bases; bases outside gene matches: 6. Germline values: CDR1 MNHEY, CDR2 SMNVEV (reference sequence). The CDR3 runs to 14 residues. The CDR3 reads CASSLNDRGYGYTF. The DNA for the CDR3 is TGTGCCAGCAGTCTAAACGACAGGGGCTATGGCTACACCTTC.

This chain's CDR3 is CASSRETSGGLRSHEQFF. DNA of the CDR3: TGTGCCAGCAGCAGAGAGACTAGCGGGGGCCTGAGATCCCATGAGCAGTTCTTC. The chain carries TRBV5-4 and TRBJ2-1, with 12 positions matching TRBD2. With V trimmed by 4 bases and J by 8 bases, 16 bases remained unmatched. This CDR3 comprises 18 residues. Germline CDR1 and CDR2: SGHNT and YYREEE (reference sequence). The entire variable domain, with the rest obtained from reference TRBV5-4 and TRBJ2-1, is as follows: ETGVTQSPTHLIKTRGQQVTLRCSSQSGHNTVSWYQQALGQGPQFIFQYYREEENGRGNFPPRFSGLQFPNYSSELNVNALELDDSALYLCASSRETSGGLRSHEQFFGPGTRLTVL.

This chain joins TRBV10-3 and TRBJ1-4, with D tentatively TRBD1 (6 bases). Germline V gene lookup returns CDR1 ENHRY and CDR2 SYGVKD. The CDR3 runs to 16 residues. V lost 1 base and J lost 4, with 13 bases in between. The CDR3 is CAISEFTGRSNEKLFF. The CDR3, as DNA: TGTGCCATCAGTGAGTTTACAGGGCGTAGTAATGAAAAACTGTTTTTT.

The chain combines TRBV27 with TRBJ2-7; 13 bases map to TRBD2. Germline V CDR1 and CDR2: MNHEY, SMNVEV (reference sequence). V dropped 5 bases and J dropped 1; count of bases not matched to a gene: 11. CDR3 length: 18 residues. The chain's CDR3 is CASSPRTSGGARSYEQYF. The CDR3 nucleotides read TGTGCCAGCAGTCCCCGAACTAGCGGGGGGGCTCGTTCCTACGAGCAGTACTTC.

This clone has just one count. This chain uses TRBV6-1 with TRBJ1-3; D might be TRBD1 (5 bases). Germline V gene lookup returns CDR1 MNHNS and CDR2 SASEGT. This CDR3 is 14 amino acids long. V shed 3 bases and J shed 1 base, with 7 bases lying between them. The CDR3 DNA reads as TGTGCCAGCAGTGACGACAGTTCTGGAAACACCATATATTTT. Translated: CASSDDSSGNTIYF.

The chain is built from TRBV10-2 and TRBJ1-1; 9 bases are a match to TRBD1. Per germline, CDR1 WSHSY and CDR2 SAAADI. The ends lost 7 bases at V and 10 bases at J; junction bases unmatched: 7. CDR3 length: 12 residues. Here the CDR3 reads CASTPTGGGAFF. The CDR3 DNA reads TGCGCCAGCACCCCGACAGGGGGTGGAGCTTTCTTT.

J is TRBJ1-1 and V is TRBV11-2, with D possibly matching TRBD1 (5 bases). CDR3 size: 18 residues. V was clipped by 4 bases and J by 1 base, with 22 bases between them. The germline V gene encodes CDR1 SGHAT and CDR2 FQNNGV. DNA for the CDR3: TGTGCCAGCAGCTCTTACCAGGGACTTTCGGCGGCGAACACTGAAGCTTTCTTT. It translates to CASSSYQGLSAANTEAFF.

The rearrangement links TRBV4-1 to TRBJ1-4; D remains ambiguous. Germline V gives CDR1 MGHRA, CDR2 YSYEKL. The CDR3 has 15 amino acids. The ends were cut back, 0 bases at V and 7 bases at J, with 12 bases in the middle. The CDR3 region is CASSQDPGYSEKLFF. For the CDR3, the DNA is TGCGCCAGCAGCCAAGATCCAGGTTATAGTGAAAAACTGTTTTTT.

This chain links TRBV6-5 with TRBJ1-6; 8 positions agree with TRBD1. The germline CDR1 and CDR2 sequences are MNHEY and SVGAGI. The CDR3 spans 15 residues. V was pared by 5 bases and J by 7 bases, with 7 bases of the junction left unmatched. The CDR3 DNA is TGTGCCAGCAGTCCGGACAGGGCGCCGAATTCACCCCTCCACTTT. Translated: CASSPDRAPNSPLHF.

The CDR3, as DNA: TGTGCCAGCAGTGTTGTAACAGAATCCTACAATGAGCAGTTCTTC. This gives the protein CASSVVTESYNEQFF. The genes are TRBV6-4 and TRBJ2-1; no firm D call. This CDR3 region has 15 residues. In germline, CDR1 is MRHNA, CDR2 SNTAGT. Trimming left V 4 bases short and J 1 base short, with 11 bases between.

This clone was recorded a few times. The chain joins TRBV6-5 to TRBJ2-4; TRBD1 agrees at 8 bases. Looked up from germline, CDR1 is MNHEY and CDR2 is SVGAGI. The CDR3 contains 15 residues. V shed 5 bases and J 4 bases; nucleotides not matched to a gene: 7. CDR3 region: CASSPTGALKNIQYF. In DNA, the CDR3 is TGTGCCAGCAGTCCGACAGGGGCCCTTAAAAACATTCAGTACTTC.

The chain combines TRBV9 with TRBJ1-2; D gene unclear. Germline loops: CDR1 SGDLS, CDR2 YYNGEE. V was trimmed by 0 bases and J by 2 bases, leaving 11 bases between them. The CDR3 sequence is 15 residues long. CDR3 nucleotide sequence: TGTGCCAGCAGCGTAGATCCGGGAAGGAACTATGGCTACACCTTC. This codes for CASSVDPGRNYGYTF.

The chain uses TRBV5-1 and TRBJ2-4, with D possibly matching TRBD2 (5 bases). The CDR3 totals 15 residues. The germline gives CDR1 SGHRS, CDR2 YFSETQ. V was cut by 4 bases and J by 9 bases, with 20 bases left in between. The DNA of the CDR3 is TGCGCCAGCAGCGCCACAGAGACCCCCGGGGTCATTCAGTACTTC. It is translated as CASSATETPGVIQYF.

This chain links TRBV19 with TRBJ1-1; 8 bases are a match to TRBD1. CDR1 is LNHDA and CDR2 is SQIVND in the germline V gene (reference sequence). V shed 7 bases, J shed 6 bases, and the junction held 10 bases outside the gene matches. The CDR3 is 14 residues long. The CDR3 spells CASTRGQGGAEAFF. CDR3 nucleotide sequence: TGTGCCAGTACCCGAGGACAGGGTGGCGCTGAAGCTTTCTTT.

V and J are TRBV4-2 and TRBJ1-1, with 8 bases aligning to TRBD1. Germline V gives CDR1 LGHNA, CDR2 YNFKEQ. Unmatched junction bases numbered 6, after V lost 5 bases and J lost 4 bases. This CDR3 spans 14 amino acids. In DNA, the CDR3 is TGTGCCAGCAGCGTACCAGGGGGCGTCACTGAAGCTTTCTTT. Its translation: CASSVPGGVTEAFF.

This clone has only a few counts. This rearrangement joins TRBV4-1 to TRBJ1-5; TRBD1 agrees at 7 bases. V trimming: 0 bases; J trimming: 11 bases; junction bases outside the gene matches: 13. Germline V gene sequence: CDR1 MGHRA, CDR2 YSYEKL. There are 16 residues in the CDR3. CDR3 sequence reads: CASSQDPDRLIMAQHF. For the CDR3, the DNA is TGCGCCAGCAGCCAAGATCCGGACAGGTTAATCATGGCCCAGCATTTT.

Concerning this clone itself: Germline and junction disagree at one end, which may indicate a read error. This chain connects TRBV6-5 to TRBJ1-2; D is ambiguous. Germline V gene sequence: CDR1 MNHEY, CDR2 SVGAGI. The CDR3 length is 13 residues. CDR3 loop: CASSLRGNDGYTF. CDR3 sequence (DNA): TGTGCCAGCAGCCTTCGGGGTAACGATGGCTACACCTTC.

This sequence joins TRBV5-1 and TRBJ2-3; the match to TRBD2 covers 11 bases. The CDR3 totals 15 residues. The V gene end was trimmed by 5 bases and the J gene end by 5 bases; junction bases not matched to a gene: 7. The germline gives CDR1 SGHRS, CDR2 YFSETQ. CDR3 sequence reads: CASRPTSGGGDTQYF. The CDR3 DNA reads as TGCGCCAGCAGGCCTACTAGCGGGGGTGGAGATACGCAGTATTTT.